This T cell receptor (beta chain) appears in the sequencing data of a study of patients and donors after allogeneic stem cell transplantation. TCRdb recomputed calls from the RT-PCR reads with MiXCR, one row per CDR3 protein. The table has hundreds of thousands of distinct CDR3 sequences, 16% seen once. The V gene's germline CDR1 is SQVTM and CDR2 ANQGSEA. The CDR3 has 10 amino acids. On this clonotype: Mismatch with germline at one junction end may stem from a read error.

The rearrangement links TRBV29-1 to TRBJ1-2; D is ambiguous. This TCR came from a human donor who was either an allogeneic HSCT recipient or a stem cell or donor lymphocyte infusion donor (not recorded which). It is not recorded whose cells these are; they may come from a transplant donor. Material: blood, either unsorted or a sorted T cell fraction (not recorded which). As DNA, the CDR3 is TGCAGCGTTCTAAAAAGCGGCTTCTTCTTC. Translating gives CSVLKSGFFF.